This TCR beta chain is from a study of blood T cell repertoires in COVID-19. For the study at large: Sample material is recorded as cDNA or gDNA derived from T cells, B-cell-depleted T cells, or PBMCs.

Assay used: immunoSEQ multiplex PCR; TCRdb lists only in-frame clones, some missing. The sample includes about 240,000 clones, roughly nine tenths of them seen just once. The CDR3 length is 14 residues. Trimming at V came to 6 bases and at J to 7 bases, leaving 11 bases not matched to a gene. Germline CDR1 is MDHEN and CDR2 is SYDVKM. V is TRBV28 and J is TRBJ1-2; TRBD1 matches 7 bases. This TCR was sampled from a man in his 60s who had recovered from COVID-19. The sequenced sample was peripheral blood. The CDR3 loop reads CASSPGTASFGYTF. DNA for the CDR3: TGTGCCAGCAGCCCGGGGACAGCCTCCTTTGGCTACACCTTC.